Included here is one T cell receptor beta chain sequence, with context. The data belong to a study of blood T cell repertoires in COVID-19. At the level of the study: The analysed material was cDNA or gDNA that came from T cells, B-cell-depleted T cells, or PBMCs.

The CDR3 has 15 amino acids. The germline V gene encodes CDR1 KGHSH and CDR2 LQKENI. Trimming took 4 bases from V and 4 from J; bases not matched to a gene: 4. As originally analysed: The authors estimated nucleated cell counts from reference gene primer amplification. Some clones are missing from TCRdb's copy, which holds only in-frame ones; the method was immunoSEQ multiplex PCR. Clone size and the V and J calls come from that table; the DNA yielded D and trimming. This table has 120,000 to 150,000 clones, about 85% appearing once. The chain employs TRBV18 and TRBJ2-1, with 10 positions matching TRBD2. This sequence originates from a human donor with acute or convalescent COVID-19. The donor label of this sample is uncertain. The sequenced sample consisted of peripheral blood. The CDR3 protein is CASSLLAGEYNEQFF. The CDR3 nucleotides are TGTGCCAGCTCACTGCTAGCGGGAGAATACAATGAGCAGTTCTTC. The full variable domain, with the rest looked up from reference TRBV18 and TRBJ2-1, is NAGVMQNPRHLVRRRGQEARLRCSPMKGHSHVYWYRQLPEEGLKFMVYLQKENIIDESGMPKERFSAEFPKEGPSILRIQQVVRGDSAAYFCASSLLAGEYNEQFFGPGTRLTVL.